This T cell receptor (beta chain) was recovered during a study of Graves' ophthalmopathy and Graves' hyperthyroidism. Notes on the study in general: The model achieved around 67% sensitivity and 72% to 75% specificity for ophthalmopathy progression.

Germline V gene lookup returns CDR1 SGHRS and CDR2 YFSETQ. The CDR3 is 12 residues long, counting both termini. Beta-chain TCR CDR3 regions were amplified from RNA transcripts. HTBI primers were employed in first-round RT-PCR, then a second-round multiplex PCR followed. TCRdb analysed the multiplex PCR reads with MiXCR anew, one entry per CDR3 protein. This table has about 550,000 distinct CDR3 sequences, under 40% appearing once. A remark on this clonotype: The target antigen is unknown. The missing conserved phenylalanine or tryptophan at the end of this CDR3 makes a read error likely. It is unclear where the CDR3 begins or ends on the DNA, so no DNA is shown, and the CDR3 is as TCRdb lists it.

The TCR was taken from an adult man with Graves' hyperthyroidism. The sample was peripheral blood or thyroid tissue (not recorded which). This chain links TRBV5-1 with TRBJ1-1; TRBD1, the table's D call, lacks a check against the DNA. This chain's CDR3 is CASSGRDRGENY.